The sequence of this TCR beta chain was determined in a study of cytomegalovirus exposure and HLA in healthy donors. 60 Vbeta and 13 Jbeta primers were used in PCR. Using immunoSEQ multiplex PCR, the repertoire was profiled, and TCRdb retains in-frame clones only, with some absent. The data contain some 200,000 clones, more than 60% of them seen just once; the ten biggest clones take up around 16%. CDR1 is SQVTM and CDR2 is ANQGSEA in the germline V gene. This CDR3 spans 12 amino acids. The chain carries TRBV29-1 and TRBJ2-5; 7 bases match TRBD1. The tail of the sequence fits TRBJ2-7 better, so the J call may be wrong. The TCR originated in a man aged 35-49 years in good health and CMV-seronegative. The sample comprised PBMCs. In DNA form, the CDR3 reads TGCAGCGCTACCGGGACAGTCTACGAGCAGTACTTC. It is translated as CSATGTVYEQYF.